These 25 T cell receptor beta chains were all obtained from the same sample, sequenced in a study of CD8+ T cells in alopecia areata. cDNA prepared by RNA extraction and subsequent reverse transcription served as the template for sequencing. Sequencing was performed with immunoSEQ multiplex PCR; in TCRdb, only in-frame clones are kept and a portion is missing. The sample has about 120,000 clones, roughly two thirds seen once. The specimen sequenced was CD4+ T cells sorted from blood. These receptors all come from a human donor in good health.

This clone was observed a few times. This chain joins TRBV29-1 and TRBJ1-2, with 8 bases matching TRBD1. The germline gives CDR1 SQVTM, CDR2 ANQGSEA. J was trimmed by 4 bases and V by 7 bases; bases with no gene match: 8. The CDR3 consists of 13 residues. The CDR3 spells CSAQETGVYGYTF. The CDR3 DNA sequence: TGCAGCGCCCAAGAGACAGGGGTCTATGGCTACACCTTC.

This chain connects TRBV29-1 to TRBJ1-2; unclear D gene. CDR1 is SQVTM, CDR2 ANQGSEA, per germline. The CDR3 spans 13 residues. The ends were cut back, 3 bases at V and 7 bases at J, with 15 bases in the middle. CDR3 nucleotide sequence: TGCAGCGTTGAGGTACCTCCGCGGCCTGGCTACACCTTC. Protein product: CSVEVPPRPGYTF.

CDR3 protein: CASSLLSAGSGVYNEQFF. The CDR3 DNA follows: TGTGCCAGCAGCTTATTGTCCGCAGGGAGTGGAGTGTACAATGAGCAGTTCTTC. The chain has TRBV7-9 and TRBJ2-1; D tentatively fits TRBD1 or TRBD2 (5 bases each). Germline V gene lookup returns CDR1 SEHNR and CDR2 FQNEAQ (reference sequence). CDR3 size: 18 residues. Trimming shortened V by 2 bases and J by 4 bases, and 21 bases separated the two germline ends.

The rearrangement joins TRBV7-6 to TRBJ1-3, with no clear D. Trimming removed 2 bases at V and 4 bases at J, with 9 bases between. Germline V gives CDR1 SGHVS, CDR2 FNYEAQ. The CDR3 consists of 14 residues. The CDR3 DNA sequence: TGTGCCAGCAGCTTACTGGTCTCGGGAAACACCATATATTTT. Its protein is CASSLLVSGNTIYF.

This chain connects TRBV29-1 to TRBJ2-7; D gene ambiguous. The germline V gene encodes CDR1 SQVTM and CDR2 ANQGSEA. The CDR3 is 11 amino acids. The V end lost 7 bases, the J end lost 0 bases, and 7 bases lay between the germline ends. CDR3 sequence: CSAGSSYEQYF. The CDR3 DNA is TGCAGCGCCGGGTCCTCCTACGAGCAGTACTTC.

This chain uses TRBV2 with TRBJ1-5; 7 bases map to TRBD1. The CDR3 spans 13 residues. Per germline, CDR1 SNHLY and CDR2 FYNNEI. V lost 6 bases and J lost 5; bases outside the gene matches: 4. Written as DNA, the CDR3 is TGTGCCAGCAGGGGAACAGGGGATCAGCCCCAGCATTTT. Translating it yields CASRGTGDQPQHF.

V usage is TRBV11-2 and J usage is TRBJ1-1; D gene uncertain. V gave up 4 bases and J gave up 6 bases, with 3 bases separating them. Germline loops: CDR1 SGHAT, CDR2 FQNNGV. The CDR3 is made up of 10 amino acids. The CDR3 nucleotides are TGTGCCAGCAGCTGGGCTGAAGCTTTCTTT. Encoded protein: CASSWAEAFF.

CDR3 residues: CSARAQETQYF. CDR3 bases: TGCAGTGCTAGAGCCCAAGAGACCCAGTACTTC. The genes are TRBV20-1 and TRBJ2-5; no clear D. The CDR3 is made up of 11 amino acids. CDR1 and CDR2 from the germline V gene are DFQATT and SNEGSKA (reference sequence). V lost 1 base and J 1 base, leaving 1 base between the germline ends.

The table lists this clone with a few counts. The genes are TRBV7-2 and TRBJ1-5; D ambiguous. V lost 1 base to trimming and J lost 6 bases, with 13 bases between them. Per the germline V gene, CDR1 is SGHTA and CDR2 is FQGNSA. CDR3 length: 15 residues. DNA for the CDR3: TGTGCCAGCAGCTTAGGTATCGGCGGTAGTCAGCCCCAGCATTTT. Its translation: CASSLGIGGSQPQHF.

This clone was recorded only once. The rearrangement links TRBV30 to TRBJ2-3; 14 bases are a match to TRBD2. Unmatched junction bases numbered 3, after V lost 2 bases and J lost 14 bases. CDR1 GTSNPN and CDR2 SVGIG come from the germline V gene (reference sequence). The CDR3 extends over 12 amino acids. The CDR3 is CAWSRTSGGTYF. The CDR3 nucleotides are TGTGCCTGGAGTCGGACTAGCGGGGGGACGTATTTT.

V and J are TRBV5-6 and TRBJ2-1; D is possibly TRBD1 or TRBD2 (5 bases each). The CDR3 extends over 15 amino acids. Germline lookup yields CDR1 SGHDT and CDR2 YYEEEE. V lost 5 bases to trimming and J lost 0 bases, with 12 bases between them. The CDR3 sequence is CASSSGTSSYNEQFF. The CDR3 DNA reads TGTGCCAGCAGTTCGGGGACCAGCTCCTACAATGAGCAGTTCTTC.

The rearrangement joins TRBV6-5 to TRBJ2-5, with 7 bases identical to TRBD2. The CDR3 is 13 amino acids. Looked up from germline, CDR1 is MNHEY and CDR2 is SVGAGI. After removal of 7 bases from V and 1 base from J, the junction contained 3 bases not matched to a gene. The CDR3 loop reads CASTSSGQETQYF. The CDR3 DNA follows: TGTGCCAGCACCTCTAGCGGCCAAGAGACCCAGTACTTC.

This clone was detected only a few times. The V gene is TRBV5-4, the J gene TRBJ1-1, with D possibly TRBD1 on 5 matching bases. Germline CDR1 is SGHNT and CDR2 is YYREEE (reference sequence). The length of the CDR3 is 12 residues. Trimming stripped 2 bases from V and 11 bases from J, with 13 bases between. CDR3 loop: CASSFDSTEAFF. The CDR3 DNA sequence: TGTGCCAGCAGCTTCGACAGTACGGAGGCTTTCTTT.

The V and J genes are TRBV4-1 and TRBJ2-7, with a tentative D call TRBD2 (7 bases). V was pared by 5 bases and J by 3 bases, with 17 bases between. The CDR3 extends over 15 amino acids. Germline-derived CDR1 and CDR2 are MGHRA and YSYEKL. CDR3 DNA sequence: TGCGCCAGCAGCTTAATACGGGGAGGGGGCTACGAGCAGTACTTC. It yields the protein CASSLIRGGGYEQYF.

This chain connects TRBV30 to TRBJ1-5; 7 bases match TRBD1. Trimming removed 0 bases from V and 0 bases from J; junction bases left unmatched: 8. CDR3 length: 17 residues. Germline lookup yields CDR1 GTSNPN and CDR2 SVGIG (reference sequence). CDR3 sequence: CAWSVITGDYSNQPQHF. The CDR3 DNA follows: TGTGCCTGGAGTGTAATAACAGGGGATTATAGCAATCAGCCCCAGCATTTT.

The chain carries TRBV18 and TRBJ2-7; D not resolved. V shed 0 bases and J shed 0 bases, with 6 bases lying between them. The CDR3 length is 14 residues. The germline CDR1 and CDR2 sequences are KGHSH and LQKENI. The CDR3 nucleotides read TGTGCCAGCTCACCACCGTCAGGCTCCTACGAGCAGTACTTC. Translated, it gives CASSPPSGSYEQYF.

The chain carries TRBV4-1 and TRBJ2-7; TRBD1 matches 9 bases. V shed 5 bases and J 2 bases; nucleotides not matched to a gene: 7. Germline V gene lookup returns CDR1 MGHRA and CDR2 YSYEKL. This CDR3 spans 15 amino acids. Here the CDR3 reads CASSREGQGTYEQYF. The CDR3 DNA reads as TGCGCCAGCAGCAGAGAGGGACAGGGCACCTACGAGCAGTACTTC.

The chain combines TRBV6-1 with TRBJ2-5; 7 bases map to TRBD1. V shed 4 bases and J 4 bases; nucleotides not matched to a gene: 3. Looked up from germline, CDR1 is MNHNS and CDR2 is SASEGT. There are 13 residues in the CDR3. Written as DNA, the CDR3 is TGTGCCAGCAGTGTACAGGGGCGAGAGACCCAGTACTTC. Encoded protein: CASSVQGRETQYF.

The chain joins TRBV5-1 to TRBJ2-3; perhaps TRBD1 as D (6 bases). Trimming removed 0 bases from V and 2 bases from J, with 10 bases in between. The CDR3 is 15 residues long. The V gene's germline CDR1 is SGHRS and CDR2 YFSETQ. The CDR3 DNA follows: TGCGCCAGCAGCTTGGGGCGACAGGTCACAGATACGCAGTATTTT. Its translation is CASSLGRQVTDTQYF.

CDR3 residues: CASSEGLAGGSRSGTDTQYF. The CDR3, as DNA: TGTGCCAGCAGTGAGGGACTAGCGGGGGGGTCGCGGTCTGGCACAGATACGCAGTATTTT. The chain has TRBV27 and TRBJ2-3; 16 bases line up with TRBD2. The CDR3 contains 20 residues. V trimming: 5 bases; J trimming: 1 base; junction bases outside the gene matches: 12. Per the germline V gene, CDR1 is MNHEY and CDR2 is SMNVEV (reference sequence).

The V gene is TRBV6-5, the J gene TRBJ2-5; D call uncertain. Germline V gene lookup returns CDR1 MNHEY and CDR2 SVGAGI. This CDR3 contains 11 residues. The V gene lost 5 bases and the J gene lost 5 bases, with 6 bases spanning the gap. The CDR3 nucleotides are TGTGCCAGCAGTAACCCGGAGACCCAGTACTTC. Protein product: CASSNPETQYF.

The CDR3 loop is CASSEYLGGNGYTF. CDR3 nucleotides: TGTGCCAGCAGTGAATATCTAGGGGGCAATGGCTACACCTTC. The chain has TRBV2 and TRBJ1-2; 7 positions match TRBD1. The J segment lost 6 bases and the V segment lost 2 bases, leaving 6 bases of the junction unmatched. This CDR3 contains 14 residues. Looked up from germline, CDR1 is SNHLY and CDR2 is FYNNEI.

The chain carries TRBV5-4 and TRBJ2-5; no definite D call. Deletions cut 5 bases from V and 0 bases from J, with 14 bases between. This CDR3 has 15 amino acids. The V gene's germline CDR1 is SGHNT and CDR2 YYREEE (reference sequence). The CDR3 is CASRSDPSNQETQYF. The CDR3 bases are TGTGCCAGCAGGTCCGACCCATCAAACCAAGAGACCCAGTACTTC.

CDR3 sequence reads: CASSYKSPNEQFF. CDR3 coding DNA: TGTGCCAGCAGCTATAAAAGCCCGAATGAGCAGTTCTTC. J is TRBJ2-1 and V is TRBV14; no firm D call. Trimming pared 5 bases from V and 7 bases from J, leaving 12 bases between. CDR1 SGHDN and CDR2 FVKESK come from the germline V gene. The CDR3 is 13 amino acids.

This clone has just one count. Within the sample, other DNA sequences also encode this same CDR3. DNA for the CDR3: TGTGCCTGGAGTGTGTCATTCACAGATACGCAGTATTTT. Translating gives CAWSVSFTDTQYF. The chain recombines TRBV30 with TRBJ2-3; D remains ambiguous. Germline values: CDR1 GTSNPN, CDR2 SVGIG (reference sequence). V lost 0 bases and J 2 bases, leaving 6 bases between the germline ends. CDR3 length: 13 amino acids.